This TCR beta chain was retrieved from a study of T cell responses to AZD1222 COVID-19 vaccine. Produced via immunoSEQ multiplex PCR; TCRdb's table is partial and in-frame only. This sample yields 120,000 or so clones, of which 80% to 95% are seen a single time; 2% to 2.5% belongs to the top ten. J gave up 7 bases and V 4 bases, and 11 bases lay outside the gene matches. CDR1 and CDR2 (germline): SGHTA, FQGNSA. The CDR3 contains 17 residues. Second doses were pooled across both intervals (about 4 or about 12 weeks). The study, taken as a whole, reports: Clonal diversity may have been underestimated, and the donors were mostly white British, with more females than males.

A remark on this clone: What it binds is not known.

This TCR was recovered from an adult who received the AZD1222 COVID-19 vaccine. The sample was peripheral blood, taken 28 days after the second AZD1222 dose. The chain joins TRBV7-2 to TRBJ2-2; TRBD1 agrees at 11 bases. CDR3 region: CASSYYPGQGGHGELFF. For the CDR3, the DNA is TGTGCCAGCAGCTACTACCCGGGACAGGGGGGTCACGGGGAGCTGTTTTTT.